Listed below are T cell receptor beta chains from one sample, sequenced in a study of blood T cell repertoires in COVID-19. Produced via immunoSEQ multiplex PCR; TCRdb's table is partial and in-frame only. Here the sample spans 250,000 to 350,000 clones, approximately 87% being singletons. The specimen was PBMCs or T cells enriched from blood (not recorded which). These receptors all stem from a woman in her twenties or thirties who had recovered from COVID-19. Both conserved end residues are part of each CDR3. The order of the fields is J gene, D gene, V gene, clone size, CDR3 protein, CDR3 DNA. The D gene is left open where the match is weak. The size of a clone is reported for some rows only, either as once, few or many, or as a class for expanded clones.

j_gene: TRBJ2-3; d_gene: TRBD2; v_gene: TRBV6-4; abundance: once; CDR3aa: CATRRGGITDTQYF; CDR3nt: TGTGCCACTCGACGGGGGGGGATCACAGATACGCAGTATTTT
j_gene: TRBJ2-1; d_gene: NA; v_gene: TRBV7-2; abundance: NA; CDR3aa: CASSPFVTQYYNEQFF; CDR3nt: TGTGCCAGCAGCCCGTTTGTTACACAGTACTACAATGAGCAGTTCTTC
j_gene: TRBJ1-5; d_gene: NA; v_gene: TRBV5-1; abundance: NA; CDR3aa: CASSPGGGGNQPQHF; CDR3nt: TGCGCCAGCAGTCCCGGAGGAGGGGGCAATCAGCCCCAGCATTTT
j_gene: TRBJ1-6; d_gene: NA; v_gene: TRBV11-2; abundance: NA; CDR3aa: CASSLGPGGSPLHF; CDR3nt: TGTGCCAGCAGCTTAGGGCCGGGGGGATCACCCCTCCACTTT
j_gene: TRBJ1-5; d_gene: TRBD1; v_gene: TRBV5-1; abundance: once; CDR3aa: CASSLGTGSQPQHF; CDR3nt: TGCGCCAGCAGCCTCGGGACAGGGAGTCAGCCCCAGCATTTT
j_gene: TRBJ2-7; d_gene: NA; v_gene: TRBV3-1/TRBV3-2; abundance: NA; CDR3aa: CASSHSYEQYF; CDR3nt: TGTGCCAGCAGCCATAGCTACGAGCAGTACTTC
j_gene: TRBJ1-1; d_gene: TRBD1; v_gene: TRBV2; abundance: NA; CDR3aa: CASSPDRVNTEAFF; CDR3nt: TGTGCCAGCAGTCCGGACAGGGTGAACACTGAAGCTTTCTTT
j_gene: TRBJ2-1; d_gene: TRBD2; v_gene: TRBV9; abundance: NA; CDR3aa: CASSTGLANNEQFF; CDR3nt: TGTGCCAGCAGCACGGGACTAGCCAACAATGAGCAGTTCTTC
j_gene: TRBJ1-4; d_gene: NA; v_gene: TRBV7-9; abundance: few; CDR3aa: CASSFGRLTTNEKLFF; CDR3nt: TGTGCCAGCAGCTTCGGCAGGCTAACAACTAATGAAAAACTGTTTTTT
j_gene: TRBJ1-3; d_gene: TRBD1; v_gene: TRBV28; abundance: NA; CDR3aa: CASSLTGGLGNTIYF; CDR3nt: TGTGCCAGCAGTTTAACAGGGGGCCTTGGAAACACCATATATTTT
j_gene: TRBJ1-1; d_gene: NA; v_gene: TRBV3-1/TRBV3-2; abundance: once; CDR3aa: CASSPIFAGYGTEAFF; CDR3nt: TGTGCCAGCAGCCCGATCTTTGCAGGGTATGGCACTGAAGCTTTCTTT
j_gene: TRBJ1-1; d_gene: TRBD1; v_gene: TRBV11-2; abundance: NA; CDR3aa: CASSPRTGGGGVEAFF; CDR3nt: TGTGCCAGCAGCCCGAGGACAGGGGGGGGTGGGGTAGAAGCTTTCTTT
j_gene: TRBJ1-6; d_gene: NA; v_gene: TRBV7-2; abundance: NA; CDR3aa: CASSFSVGGPNSPLHF; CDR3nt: TGTGCCAGCAGCTTTAGCGTAGGGGGTCCTAATTCACCCCTCCACTTT
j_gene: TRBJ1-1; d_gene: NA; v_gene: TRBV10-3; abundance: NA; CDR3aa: CAISERGMNTEAFF; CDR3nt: TGTGCCATCAGTGAAAGGGGAATGAACACTGAAGCTTTCTTT
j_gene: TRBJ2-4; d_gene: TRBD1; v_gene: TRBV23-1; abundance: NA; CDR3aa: CASSHKDRGNIQYF; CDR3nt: TGCGCCAGCAGTCATAAGGACAGGGGGAACATTCAGTACTTC
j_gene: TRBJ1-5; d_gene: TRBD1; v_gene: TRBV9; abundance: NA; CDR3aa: CASSVGRGNQPQHF; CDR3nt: TGTGCCAGCAGCGTGGGCAGGGGGAATCAGCCCCAGCATTTT
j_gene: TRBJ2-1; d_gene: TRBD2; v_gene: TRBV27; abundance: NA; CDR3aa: CASTFGGGYNEQFF; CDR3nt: TGTGCCAGCACCTTCGGCGGGGGGTACAATGAGCAGTTCTTC
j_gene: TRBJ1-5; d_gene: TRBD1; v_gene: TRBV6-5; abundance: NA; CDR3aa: CASSYTGDQPQHF; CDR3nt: TGTGCCAGCAGTTATACAGGGGATCAGCCCCAGCATTTT
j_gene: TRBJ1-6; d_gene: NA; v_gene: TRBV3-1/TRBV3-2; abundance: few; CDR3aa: CASSQNDPGHWSSYNSPLHF; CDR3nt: TGTGCCAGCAGCCAAAATGACCCGGGACACTGGAGCTCCTATAATTCACCCCTCCACTTT
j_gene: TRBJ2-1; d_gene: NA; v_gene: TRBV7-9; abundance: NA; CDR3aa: CASSSIQVRFPFF; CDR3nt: TGTGCCAGCAGCTCCATTCAGGTTAGGTTCCCGTTCTTC
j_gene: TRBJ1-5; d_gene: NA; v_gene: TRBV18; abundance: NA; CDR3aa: CASSPGGDKGNQPQHF; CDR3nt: TGTGCCAGCTCACCAGGGGGGGATAAGGGCAATCAGCCCCAGCATTTT
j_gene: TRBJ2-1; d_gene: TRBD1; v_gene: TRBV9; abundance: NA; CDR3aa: CASTRDSNEQFF; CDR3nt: TGTGCCAGCACCCGGGACAGTAATGAGCAGTTCTTC
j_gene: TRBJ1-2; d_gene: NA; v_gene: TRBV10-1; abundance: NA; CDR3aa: CASSAGTRYGYTF; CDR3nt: TGCGCCAGCAGTGCCGGGACACGGTATGGCTACACCTTC
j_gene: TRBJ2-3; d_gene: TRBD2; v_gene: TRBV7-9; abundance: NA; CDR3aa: CASSRGIAGAAKSTDTQYF; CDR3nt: TGTGCCAGCAGCCGGGGGATAGCGGGGGCCGCGAAGAGCACAGATACGCAGTATTTT
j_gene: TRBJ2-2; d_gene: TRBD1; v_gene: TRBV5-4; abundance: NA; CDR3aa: CASSPRTGGTTGELFF; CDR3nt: TGTGCCAGCAGCCCAAGGACAGGGGGGACCACCGGGGAGCTGTTTTTT
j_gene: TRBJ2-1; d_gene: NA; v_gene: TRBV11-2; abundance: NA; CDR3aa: CASSFSPTGYNEQFF; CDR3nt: TGTGCCAGCAGCTTTTCACCAACCGGGTACAATGAGCAGTTCTTC
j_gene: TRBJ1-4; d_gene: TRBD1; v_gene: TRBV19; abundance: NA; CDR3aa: CASSIPGGAGNEKLFF; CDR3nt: TGTGCCAGTAGTATACCAGGGGGCGCGGGTAATGAAAAACTGTTTTTT
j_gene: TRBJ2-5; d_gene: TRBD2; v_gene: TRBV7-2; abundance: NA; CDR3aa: CASSPWTSAETQYF; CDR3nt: TGTGCCAGCAGCCCGTGGACTAGCGCGGAGACCCAGTACTTC
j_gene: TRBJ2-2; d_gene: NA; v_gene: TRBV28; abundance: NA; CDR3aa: CASSKPSGQMNTGELFF; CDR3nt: TGTGCCAGCAGCAAACCATCAGGACAAATGAACACCGGGGAGCTGTTTTTT
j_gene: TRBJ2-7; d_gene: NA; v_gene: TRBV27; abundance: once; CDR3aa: CASRTGTGHPVYEQYF; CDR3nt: TGTGCCAGCAGGACCGGAACGGGACACCCGGTCTACGAGCAGTACTTC
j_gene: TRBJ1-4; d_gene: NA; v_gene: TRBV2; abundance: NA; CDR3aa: CASSVTYSATNEKLFF; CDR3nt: TGTGCCAGCAGTGTAACCTACAGTGCAACTAATGAAAAACTGTTTTTT
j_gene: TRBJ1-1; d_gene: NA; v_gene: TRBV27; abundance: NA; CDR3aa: CASRALGGLYNTEAFF; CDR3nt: TGTGCCAGCCGCGCCTTAGGGGGTCTTTATAACACTGAAGCTTTCTTT
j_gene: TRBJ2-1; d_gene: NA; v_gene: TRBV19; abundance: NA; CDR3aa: CASTEGGPNEQFF; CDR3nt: TGTGCCAGTACAGAGGGGGGGCCAAATGAGCAGTTCTTC
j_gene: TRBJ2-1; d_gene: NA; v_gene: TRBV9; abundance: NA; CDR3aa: CASSVDGSASYNEQFF; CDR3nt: TGTGCCAGCAGCGTAGACGGTAGCGCCTCCTACAATGAGCAGTTCTTC
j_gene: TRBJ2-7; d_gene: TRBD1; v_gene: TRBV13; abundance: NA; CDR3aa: CASSLGRTGLYEQYF; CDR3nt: TGTGCCAGCAGCTTAGGCCGGACAGGGCTCTACGAGCAGTACTTC